One sample yielded the 6 T cell receptor beta chains listed below, sequenced in a study of blood T cell repertoires in COVID-19. Sequencing was performed with immunoSEQ multiplex PCR; in TCRdb, only in-frame clones are kept and a portion is missing. This sample has about 190,000 clones, with less than 85% found just once. Material: PBMCs or T cells enriched from blood (not recorded which). The receptors stem from a woman aged 25 to 39 who had recovered from COVID-19.

This chain connects TRBV7-2 to TRBJ2-5, with TRBD2 as a possible D gene (6 bases). The V gene's germline CDR1 is SGHTA and CDR2 FQGNSA. There are 14 residues in the CDR3. Deletions cut 1 base from V and 3 bases from J, with 9 bases between. The CDR3 here is CASSLVGGEETQYF. In nucleotides, the CDR3 is TGTGCCAGCAGCTTAGTGGGAGGAGAAGAGACCCAGTACTTC.

The V call is TRBV7-9, the J call TRBJ1-6; the D gene is possibly TRBD1 (6 bases). This CDR3 comprises 15 residues. Germline V gene sequence: CDR1 SEHNR, CDR2 FQNEAQ (reference sequence). V lost 5 bases to trimming and J lost 5 bases, with 13 bases between them. The CDR3 loop reads CASSQRDNNNSPLHF. The CDR3 DNA reads as TGTGCCAGCAGCCAGCGGGACAACAATAATTCACCCCTCCACTTT.

This chain connects TRBV13 to TRBJ1-4; weak D call: TRBD1 (5 bases). CDR1 and CDR2 (germline): PRHDT, FYEKMQ (reference sequence). The length of the CDR3 is 15 residues. V was cut by 5 bases and J by 3 bases, with 13 bases left in between. The CDR3 region is CASSPRGAPNEKLFF. The CDR3 DNA sequence: TGTGCCAGCAGCCCTAGGGGCGCCCCTAATGAAAAACTGTTTTTT.

The chain couples TRBV7-2 to TRBJ2-3, with TRBD2 matching 7 bases. Trimming cost V 4 bases and J 5 bases; bases outside gene matches: 9. The CDR3 runs to 15 residues. Germline V gene lookup returns CDR1 SGHTA and CDR2 FQGNSA. The CDR3 loop reads CASSWLPGGEDTQYF. The CDR3 DNA follows: TGTGCCAGCAGCTGGCTCCCGGGGGGTGAAGATACGCAGTATTTT. Variable domain in full (rest from reference TRBV7-2 and TRBJ2-3): GAGVSQSPSNKVTEKGKDVELRCDPISGHTALYWYRQSLGQGLEFLIYFQGNSAPDKSGLPSDRFSAERTGGSVSTLTIQRTQQEDSAVYLCASSWLPGGEDTQYFGPGTRLTVL.

This chain uses TRBV6-5 with TRBJ1-2; D possibly corresponds to TRBD1 (6 bases). The V gene lost 0 bases and the J gene lost 2 bases, with 13 bases spanning the gap. From germline, CDR1 is MNHEY and CDR2 SVGAGI. CDR3 length equals 16 residues. CDR3 region: CASSYSGGRPNYGYTF. The CDR3 nucleotides are TGTGCCAGCAGTTACTCGGGGGGGCGTCCGAACTATGGCTACACCTTC.

This clone showed up just a few times. The CDR3 DNA sequence: TGTGCCAGCTCAGCCCGACAGGGAGGTCCTAATGAAAAACTGTTTTTT. Amino acid sequence: CASSARQGGPNEKLFF. This chain links TRBV18 with TRBJ1-4, with 7 bases lining up with TRBD1. The CDR3 spans 16 residues. With V trimmed by 5 bases and J by 3 bases, 9 bases remained unmatched. The V gene's germline CDR1 is KGHSH and CDR2 LQKENI.